This entry features one T cell receptor beta chain sequence. Its specific antigen is unknown. No per-base quality is available; no much larger clone lies one base away. This record belongs to a study of cytomegalovirus exposure and HLA in healthy donors (dated by TCRdb to the late 2010s). Looking at the study overall: An earlier analysis of roughly 500 of the donors reported about 260 Gb of sequence data and around 100 million unique TCR beta sequences obtained from about 200 million T cells. An early release covering about 600 HLA-typed donors comprised 300 to 350 gigabases of sequencing data and about 90 million unique TCR sequences. Of the roughly 400 genotyped donors, approximately 83% fell in the genetic ancestry cluster associated with self-reported Caucasian donors. The study was designed to test whether signatures of past pathogen exposure could be identified by cataloging public T cell receptors. The T cell repertoires of 700 or so subjects were profiled by immunosequencing and related to cytomegalovirus serostatus. In addition to the first cohort of about 650 subjects, a separate validation cohort of 120 different subjects was used. The study combined high-throughput TCR immunosequencing, statistical association of individual TCRs with disease status, and machine learning to predict cytomegalovirus infection status. To study patterns of TCR occurrence, a later analysis re-analyzed previously published TCR beta repertoires from 666 donors and added high-resolution HLA genotyping. Rather than using new phenotypic data, the later analysis identified candidate immune exposures from TCR beta sequences and from how often those sequences occurred across donors. In an earlier analysis of about 590 of the donors, high-throughput TCR beta sequencing was used to judge whether each TCR beta V gene segment behaved as functional or pseudogenic. Alongside the repertoire data, information on donor age, sex, ethnicity and CMV serostatus was compiled. A later genetic analysis took genome-wide SNP genotypes for about three fifths of the roughly 700 donors and used that subset as a discovery cohort. All discovery cohort repertoires had been generated using a single sequencing platform. Both class I and class II loci were covered by HLA typing, at four-digit resolution. Typing coverage differed by locus: A, B, C, DRB1 and DQB1 were typed in roughly 620-630 donors, DQA1 in about 500, DPA1 in approximately 610, and DPB1 in just under 480. About five DR-DQ haplotypes were treated as single units for association and clustering because of strong linkage in the cohort. Among 398 genotyped donors of the cohort, an average of around 240,000 unique TCR beta nucleotide sequences were sequenced per donor, roughly 20% of them non-productive. Beyond this particular receptor, the publication reports: A further reported finding was that TCR beta sequences accurately predicted the HLA-A and HLA-B alleles for most subjects in the first cohort. Linkage disequilibrium might explain the correlated functional status among segregating V segments, but an unknown experimental factor could not be ruled out. The study gave a list of roughly 150 TCR beta chains associated with cytomegalovirus. The only immune exposure information available for the cohort was CMV serostatus. The classifier was reported to diagnose cytomegalovirus status with high specificity and sensitivity in both the original and validation cohorts. In a later genetic analysis, a missense DCLRE1C variant was associated with V-gene and J-gene trimming of TCR beta chains, and the association was replicated in an independent cohort. According to a later genetic analysis, donors in an Asian-associated ancestry cluster had fewer N-insertions in productive TCRs than the roughly 660-donor mean. Specific HLA alleles were associated with 15,000 to 20,000 TCR beta sequences at a false discovery rate of 0.05 in a later analysis. According to a later analysis, TCR association rates differed among HLA loci, with DRB1 alleles showing the most associated TCRs and HLA-C alleles showing the fewest. A later analysis found that HLA-associated TCR beta chains were more clonally expanded and had lower generation probabilities than equally common non-associated chains. In a later analysis, several top co-occurrence clusters were reported to appear linked to parvovirus B19, influenza, CMV and Epstein-Barr virus. This cohort had only TCR beta chains sequenced, and the lack of alpha or paired-chain data limited which features could be detected. Because HLA typing was missing for some donors at each locus, association tests included only the typed subset. Most TCR sequences were seen in very few donors, while some public TCRs were found in many individuals. Three of the identified cytomegalovirus-associated TCR beta chains were confirmed in vitro to be specific for cytomegalovirus antigens. Presence/absence analyses assumed roughly uniform sequencing depth across donors, an assumption that may not hold. The authors suggested that the approach could potentially be generalized to other disease states and immunological phenotypes. Broadly in line with IMGT annotations, most TCR beta V segments showed up in productive rearrangements about 87% or about 30% of the time in an earlier analysis of some 590 of the donors. The earlier analysis of 450 to 700 of the donors excluded some 15 rarely observed V segments, including chromosome 9 orphons, because counts were too low. Assigning TCR associations to individual alleles was difficult when HLA alleles, especially DR and DQ, strongly co-occurred. A cluster of highly shared sequence variants was judged likely to represent a technical artifact of the sequencing pipeline. A later analysis found that most CMV-associated TCR beta chains appeared HLA-restricted, with HLA associations seemingly driven largely by CMV exposure.

The protocol used for the library was the immunoSEQ multiplex PCR assay. For the multiplex PCR, a mixture combining 60 forward primers for TCR Vbeta segments and 13 reverse primers for TCR Jbeta segments was used. The CDR3 region of rearranged TCR beta genes was amplified from genomic DNA by a multiplex PCR assay. Amplified TCR beta libraries were sequenced as 87-base-pair reads on the Illumina HiSeq System. In the source study's methods: Across the 700 or so repertoires, a later analysis counted 75 million to 90 million unique TCR beta chains, 9.5 million to 12 million of which were shared by at least two donors. A nearest-neighbor algorithm error-corrected the raw reads and collapsed the reads into unique sequences, merging closely related sequences to remove PCR and sequencing errors. CDR3 sequences were aligned to IMGT reference sequences to assign V, D and J gene segments. Each retained sequence needed at least a six-nucleotide match to both a V gene segment and a J gene segment. A rearrangement was called productive if the CDR3 had no stop codons and remained in frame with V and J, and every other rearrangement was called non-productive. CDR3 was defined according to IMGT convention as the region running from the second conserved V-encoded cysteine to the conserved J-encoded phenylalanine. In an earlier analysis of around 570 of the donors, sequences lacking an unambiguous match to a single V gene segment were excluded. An earlier analysis of several hundred of the donors called V segments functional above 56.7% productive rearrangements and segregating when the between-donor standard deviation exceeded 5%. A statistical classification framework was built for diagnosing cytomegalovirus status from the catalog of TCR beta chain sequences. In a later analysis, V and J genes were assigned by comparing TCR nucleotide sequences against IMGT/GENE-DB human TR gene sequences. The TCRdist pipeline was used in a later analysis to assign CDR3 sequences and most-parsimonious VDJ recombination scenarios. In a later analysis, every TCR beta chain was defined by the combination of its CDR3 amino acid sequence and its V-gene family, and reads without a unique V-gene family were dropped. As a way to deal with suspected cross-contamination and a sequencing artifact, a later analysis dropped roughly 620 nucleotide sequences that were highly shared and had low generation probability. A later analysis calculated a clonal expansion index for each public chain from normalized within-repertoire ranks of inferred template counts. Generation probabilities in a later analysis came from a VDJ recombination model fitted to out-of-frame rearrangements, and those results were checked against IGoR. In a later analysis, hypergeometric tests were used to score TCR-TCR, TCR-HLA and TCR-CMV co-occurrence, with a repertoire-size bias correction applied to TCR pairs. To estimate false discovery rates, a later analysis permuted the HLA or CMV assignments 20 times. In a later analysis, co-occurring TCRs were grouped with DBSCAN, and TCRdist sequence similarity was added when clustering was performed within HLA-allele-positive subsets. For co-occurrence clustering, repertoires with fewer than 30,000 or more than 120,000 public chains were excluded, along with about five repertoires with anomalous nucleotide sharing. This is the immuneACCESS table as TCRdb keeps it, with only in-frame sequences that have V and J called. A part of the clones is gone; compared with another copy, unresolved V genes explain less than half, and the rest is unexplained. Clonal size and the V and J genes are those of that table, whereas D and trimming came from the DNA. The sample yields 90,000 to 100,000 clones; over 60% were counted once. The ten largest clones add up to 7.7% of the sample.

In total, roughly 670 healthy bone marrow donors made up the cohort. Cohort members were all nominally healthy when sampled, although unrecorded immune exposures were likely present. The donor tested CMV seronegative, placing the donor among the approximately 360 seronegative members of the cohort. A peripheral blood sample was collected from each donor, and TCR beta sequencing was performed on peripheral blood mononuclear cells. The Qiagen DNeasy Blood Extraction Kit was used to extract genomic DNA from the blood cell samples. The sequencing sample was made of PBMCs. The TCR was taken from a female donor in good health and CMV-seronegative.

The CDR3 region reads CASSLAGGNSGNTIYF. In nucleotide form, the sequence is TGCGCCAGCAGCTTGGCAGGGGGGAACTCTGGAAACACCATATATTTT. The sequence is built from TRBV5-1 and TRBJ1-3; the central 7 bases match TRBD1. V loses 0 bases at its end and J loses 0 bases; junction bases beyond the gene matches: 3. CDR1 and CDR2, looked up from the germline V gene, are SGHRS and YFSETQ. The CDR3, from cysteine to phenylalanine, totals 16 residues. Left in the record is the CDR3 DNA by itself, 48 bases read in frame from the first base.